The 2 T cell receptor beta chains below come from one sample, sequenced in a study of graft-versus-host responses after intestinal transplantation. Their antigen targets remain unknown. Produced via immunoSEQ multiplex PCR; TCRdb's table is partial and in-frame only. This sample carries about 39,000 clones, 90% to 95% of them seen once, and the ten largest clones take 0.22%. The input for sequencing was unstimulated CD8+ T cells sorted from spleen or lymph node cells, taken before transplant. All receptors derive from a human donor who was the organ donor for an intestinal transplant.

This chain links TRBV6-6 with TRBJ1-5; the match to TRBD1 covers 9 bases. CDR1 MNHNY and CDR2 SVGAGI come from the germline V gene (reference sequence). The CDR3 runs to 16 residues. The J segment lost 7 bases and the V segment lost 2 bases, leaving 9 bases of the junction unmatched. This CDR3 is CASSYPVGQGGQPQHF. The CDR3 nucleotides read TGTGCCAGCAGTTACCCGGTGGGACAGGGCGGACAGCCCCAGCATTTT.

This chain's CDR3 is CASTPGANPYEQYF. The CDR3 coding sequence is TGTGCCAGCACCCCGGGGGCAAATCCCTACGAGCAGTACTTC. The J gene is TRBJ2-7, the V gene TRBV6-6; D assignment may be TRBD1 or TRBD2 (6 bases each). The CDR3 sequence is 14 residues long. Per germline, CDR1 MNHNY and CDR2 SVGAGI (reference sequence). Trimming shortened V by 7 bases and J by 2 bases, and 15 bases separated the two germline ends.